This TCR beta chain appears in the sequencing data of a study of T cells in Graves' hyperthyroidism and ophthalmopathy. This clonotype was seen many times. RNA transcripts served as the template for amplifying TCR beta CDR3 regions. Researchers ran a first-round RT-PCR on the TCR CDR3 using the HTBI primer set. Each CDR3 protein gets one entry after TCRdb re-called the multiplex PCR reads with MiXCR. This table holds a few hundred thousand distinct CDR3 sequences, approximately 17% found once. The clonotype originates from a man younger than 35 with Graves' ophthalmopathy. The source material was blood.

CDR3 coding DNA: TGTGCCAGCAGGGATGGCGGGACGGAGACCCAGTACTTC. This gives the protein CASRDGGTETQYF. J is TRBJ2-5 and V is TRBV12-3 or TRBV12-4, with D tentatively TRBD2 (6 bases). This CDR3 comprises 13 residues. V was clipped by 6 bases and J by 5 bases, with 13 bases between them.